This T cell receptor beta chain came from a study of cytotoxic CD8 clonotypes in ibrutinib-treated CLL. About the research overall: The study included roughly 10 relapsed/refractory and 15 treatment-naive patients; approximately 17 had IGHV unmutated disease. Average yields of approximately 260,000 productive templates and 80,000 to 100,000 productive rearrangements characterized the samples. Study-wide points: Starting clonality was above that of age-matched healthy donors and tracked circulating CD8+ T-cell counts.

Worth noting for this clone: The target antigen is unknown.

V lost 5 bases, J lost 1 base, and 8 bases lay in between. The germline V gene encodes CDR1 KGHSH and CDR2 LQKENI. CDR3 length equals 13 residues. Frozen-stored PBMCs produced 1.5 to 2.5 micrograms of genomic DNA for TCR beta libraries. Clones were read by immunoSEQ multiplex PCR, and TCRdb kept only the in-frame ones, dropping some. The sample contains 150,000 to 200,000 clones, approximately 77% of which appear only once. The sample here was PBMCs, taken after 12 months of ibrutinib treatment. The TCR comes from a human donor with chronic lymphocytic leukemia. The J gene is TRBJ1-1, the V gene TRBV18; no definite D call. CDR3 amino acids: CASSASQNTEAFF. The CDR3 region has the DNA TGTGCCAGCTCAGCAAGTCAGAACACTGAAGCTTTCTTT.